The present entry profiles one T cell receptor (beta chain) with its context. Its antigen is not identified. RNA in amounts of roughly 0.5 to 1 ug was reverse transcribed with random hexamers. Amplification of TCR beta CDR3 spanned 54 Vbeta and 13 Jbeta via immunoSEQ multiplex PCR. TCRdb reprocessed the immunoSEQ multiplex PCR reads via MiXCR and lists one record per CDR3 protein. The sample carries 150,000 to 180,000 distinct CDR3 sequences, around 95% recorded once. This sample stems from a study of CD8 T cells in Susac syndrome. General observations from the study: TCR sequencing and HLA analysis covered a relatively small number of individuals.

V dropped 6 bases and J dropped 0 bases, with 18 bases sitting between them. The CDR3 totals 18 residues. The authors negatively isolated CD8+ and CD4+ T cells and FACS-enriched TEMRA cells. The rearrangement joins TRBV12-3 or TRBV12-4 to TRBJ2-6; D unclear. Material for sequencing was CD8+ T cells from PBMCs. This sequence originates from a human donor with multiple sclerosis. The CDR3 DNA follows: TGTGCCAGCAGCCCAGGCGGCAGTTATTTCTCTGGGGCCAACGTCCTGACTTTC. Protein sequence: CASSPGGSYFSGANVLTF.